Below, 30 T cell receptor beta chains from the same sample are listed, as sequenced in a study of shared clonotypes between healthy human individuals. TCRdb's table, derived via immunoSEQ multiplex PCR, lists solely in-frame clones and lacks some. The data contain about a million clones, around 74% of them seen just once; the ten biggest clones take up less than 1.5%. Sequenced input: memory CD4+ T cells sorted from blood. Regarding subset: CD45RA-negative fraction. Receptor source: a man between 18 and 29 years old in good health.

This clone turned up a few times. The rearrangement links TRBV7-6 to TRBJ2-1; tentatively, D is TRBD2 (6 bases). Germline V gives CDR1 SGHVS, CDR2 FNYEAQ. The CDR3 consists of 16 residues. Trimming took 5 bases from V and 3 from J, leaving 17 bases between them. CDR3 sequence (DNA): TGTGCCAGCAGCCTCGCCGGGGGATCAATCTACAATGAGCAGTTCTTC. This translates into CASSLAGGSIYNEQFF.

This clone was picked up one time. The V and J genes are TRBV28 and TRBJ1-2; 8 bases map to TRBD1. The V gene's germline CDR1 is MDHEN and CDR2 SYDVKM. J was trimmed by 2 bases and V by 1 base; bases with no gene match: 6. The CDR3 runs to 16 residues. The CDR3 loop is CASSLSSGGLNYGYTF. The DNA of the CDR3 is TGTGCCAGCAGTTTATCGTCAGGGGGCCTGAACTATGGCTACACCTTC.

The table lists this clone with a count of one. V is TRBV6-1 and J is TRBJ1-1, with unresolved D. In germline, CDR1 is MNHNS, CDR2 SASEGT. Deletions cut 7 bases from V and 1 base from J, with 16 bases between. The CDR3 runs to 15 residues. This CDR3 is CASTKEAVANTEAFF. In DNA form, the CDR3 reads TGTGCCAGCACCAAAGAGGCAGTAGCGAACACTGAAGCTTTCTTT.

Only one count was recorded for this clone. The chain is built from TRBV30 and TRBJ2-2, with D uncertain. The CDR3 consists of 15 residues. V shed 3 bases and J shed 0 bases, with 11 bases lying between them. Germline V gene data show CDR1 as GTSNPN and CDR2 as SVGIG (reference sequence). The CDR3 sequence: CAWSQDPTNTGELFF. CDR3 in DNA: TGTGCCTGGAGCCAGGACCCCACGAACACCGGGGAGCTGTTTTTT.

This clone has ten or more counts. In nucleotides, the CDR3 is TGTGCCTGGAGTGGGGCGGCCCGCAATGAGCAGTTCTTC. It is translated as CAWSGAARNEQFF. The chain couples TRBV30 to TRBJ2-1; the D is unclear. This CDR3 comprises 13 residues. Trimming removed 1 base from V and 6 bases from J, with 10 bases in between. From germline, CDR1 is GTSNPN and CDR2 SVGIG (reference sequence).

The chain links TRBV11-3 to TRBJ1-2; 7 bases line up with TRBD1. CDR1 is SGHNT and CDR2 is YENEEA in the germline V gene. The CDR3 totals 16 residues. With 1 base clipped from V and 4 bases from J, the junction kept 9 bases outside the gene matches. CDR3 nucleotide sequence: TGTGCCAGCAGCTTAGTAGGGGACAGTAGCCCCTATGGCTACACCTTC. This encodes CASSLVGDSSPYGYTF.

The chain combines TRBV10-1 with TRBJ1-1; a possible D gene is TRBD1 (5 bases). V shed 8 bases and J shed 7 bases, with 17 bases lying between them. Germline CDR1 and CDR2: WNHNN and SYGVQD (reference sequence). There are 13 residues in the CDR3. CDR3 DNA: TGCGCCAGCGGAGGGACCCCAGGGAGTGAAGCTTTCTTT. Protein sequence: CASGGTPGSEAFF.

The chain combines TRBV4-3 with TRBJ2-5; possibly TRBD1 for D (6 bases). Trimming stripped 1 base from V and 5 bases from J, with 14 bases between. This CDR3 spans 15 amino acids. CDR1 LGHNA and CDR2 YSLEER come from the germline V gene. CDR3 DNA: TGCGCCAGCAGCCAAGTTGTGGGGGCTTACGAGACCCAGTACTTC. Its protein is CASSQVVGAYETQYF.

This clone has only a few counts. The V and J genes are TRBV5-6 and TRBJ2-5; D tentatively fits TRBD1 or TRBD2 (5 bases each). The CDR3 extends over 14 amino acids. Germline CDR1 and CDR2: SGHDT and YYEEEE. The germline V and J ends were trimmed by 0 bases and 4 bases, with 10 bases remaining between them. DNA for the CDR3: TGTGCCAGCAGCTTGGCAGGGAGAGGAGAGACCCAGTACTTC. It encodes CASSLAGRGETQYF.

The gene calls are TRBV14 and TRBJ1-6; 8 nucleotides line up with TRBD1. The V gene end was trimmed by 2 bases and the J gene end by 8 bases; junction bases not matched to a gene: 8. The CDR3 is made up of 16 amino acids. Germline assignment: CDR1 SGHDN and CDR2 FVKESK. DNA for the CDR3: TGTGCCAGCAGCCAATTGACAGGGGTTAAGGATTCACCCCTCCACTTT. Amino acid sequence: CASSQLTGVKDSPLHF.

The V gene is TRBV28, the J gene TRBJ1-1; D gene uncertain. Germline V gives CDR1 MDHEN, CDR2 SYDVKM. The CDR3 length is 14 residues. V shed 7 bases and J shed 5 bases, with 17 bases lying between them. The CDR3 is CASIPAAVRTEAFF. The CDR3 nucleotides read TGTGCCAGCATCCCCGCAGCGGTTCGTACTGAAGCTTTCTTT.

The V gene is TRBV2, the J gene TRBJ2-2, with D perhaps matching TRBD1 or TRBD2 (5 bases each). The CDR3 consists of 17 residues. Germline V gene sequence: CDR1 SNHLY, CDR2 FYNNEI. Trimming removed 6 bases at V and 0 bases at J, with 17 bases between. The DNA for the CDR3 is TGTGCCAGCAGACCCCGGGGCCAAAGATCGAACACCGGGGAGCTGTTTTTT. It yields the protein CASRPRGQRSNTGELFF.

The V call is TRBV6-1, the J call TRBJ1-1; the match to TRBD1 covers 8 bases. The J segment lost 0 bases and the V segment lost 6 bases, leaving 0 bases of the junction unmatched. This CDR3 has 13 amino acids. The germline V gene has CDR1 MNHNS and CDR2 SASEGT. The CDR3 loop is CASRDRVNTEAFF. As DNA, the CDR3 is TGTGCCAGCAGGGACAGGGTGAACACTGAAGCTTTCTTT.

The chain carries TRBV6-1 and TRBJ2-1; TRBD2 is a possible D gene (7 bases). Germline values: CDR1 MNHNS, CDR2 SASEGT. The CDR3 has 14 residues. V shed 4 bases and J shed 6 bases, with 13 bases lying between them. CDR3 in DNA: TGTGCCAGCAGTGGGACTAGAGGGGGCAATGAGCAGTTCTTC. Translated, it gives CASSGTRGGNEQFF.

This clone was recorded only once. The V call is TRBV10-2, the J call TRBJ2-7; TRBD2 is a possible D gene (6 bases). The CDR3 loop spans 13 amino acids. The V end lost 2 bases, the J end lost 7 bases, and 12 bases lay between the germline ends. Germline V gene data show CDR1 as WSHSY and CDR2 as SAAADI. The CDR3 protein is CASSEQGTSEQYF. As DNA, the CDR3 is TGCGCCAGCAGTGAGCAAGGGACTTCAGAGCAGTACTTC.

This clone appeared a single time. V usage is TRBV18 and J usage is TRBJ1-2; no reliable D call. Germline CDR1 and CDR2: KGHSH and LQKENI. The V and J ends lost 1 base and 4 bases respectively, with 4 bases between them. This CDR3 has 12 amino acids. This CDR3 reads CASSPQTYGYTF. CDR3 sequence (DNA): TGTGCCAGCTCACCACAGACCTATGGCTACACCTTC.

The chain uses TRBV5-6 and TRBJ2-5, with 9 nucleotides matching TRBD2. V lost 4 bases, J lost 5 bases, and 9 bases stayed unmatched. This CDR3 spans 15 amino acids. Germline loops: CDR1 SGHDT, CDR2 YYEEEE. CDR3 protein: CASSGGLASWETQYF. DNA of the CDR3: TGTGCCAGCAGCGGGGGACTAGCAAGTTGGGAGACCCAGTACTTC. The full variable domain, its missing parts supplied by reference TRBV5-6 and TRBJ2-5, is DAGVTQSPTHLIKTRGQQVTLRCSPKSGHDTVSWYQQALGQGPQFIFQYYEEEERQRGNFPDRFSGHQFPNYSSELNVNALLLGDSALYLCASSGGLASWETQYFGPGTRLLVL.

V is TRBV6-1 and J is TRBJ2-5; D not certain. The CDR3 length is 15 residues. V lost 7 bases and J 1 base, leaving 16 bases between the germline ends. The V gene's germline CDR1 is MNHNS and CDR2 SASEGT. As DNA, the CDR3 is TGTGCCAGCACCTTCTCCGAAGGGCTCCAAGAGACCCAGTACTTC. This sequence encodes CASTFSEGLQETQYF.

This clone has just a few counts. The chain carries TRBV30 and TRBJ1-5; 8 bases are shared with TRBD1. This CDR3 region has 16 residues. The germline CDR1 and CDR2 sequences are GTSNPN and SVGIG (reference sequence). V lost 0 bases and J lost 6; bases outside the gene matches: 10. CDR3 amino acids: CAWSVRAGGAGQPQHF. CDR3 nucleotides: TGTGCCTGGAGTGTAAGGGCAGGGGGCGCGGGTCAGCCCCAGCATTTT.

This clone has more than one count but fewer than ten. The chain carries TRBV16 and TRBJ2-1; D might be TRBD2 (5 bases). The germline V gene has CDR1 KGHSY and CDR2 FQNENV. Trimming cost V 1 base and J 10 bases, with 11 bases left between them. There are 13 residues in the CDR3. CDR3 in amino acids: CASSQFSGFEQFF. CDR3 nucleotide sequence: TGTGCCAGCAGCCAATTTTCGGGGTTCGAGCAGTTCTTC.

The rearrangement links TRBV10-3 to TRBJ2-5; D is undetermined. V was cut by 2 bases and J by 8 bases, with 12 bases left in between. CDR3 length equals 13 residues. Germline V lookup: CDR1 ENHRY, CDR2 SYGVKD. DNA of the CDR3: TGTGCCATCAGTGAGGGGAACAAGAGAACCCAGTACTTC. It is translated as CAISEGNKRTQYF.

V gene TRBV28 combines with J gene TRBJ2-5, with a tentative D call TRBD1 (5 bases). The CDR3 is 14 residues long. Trimming removed 9 bases at V and 2 bases at J, with 16 bases between. CDR1 is MDHEN, CDR2 SYDVKM, per germline. Here the CDR3 DNA reads TGTGCCAGTCAATCAGGGTTCCCTCAAGAGACCCAGTACTTC. It specifies CASQSGFPQETQYF. Full variable domain (outside the CDR3, taken from reference TRBV28 and TRBJ2-5): DVKVTQSSRYLVKRTGEKVFLECVQDMDHENMFWYRQDPGLGLRLIYFSYDVKMKEKGDIPEGYSVSREKKERFSLILESASTNQTSMYLCASQSGFPQETQYFGPGTRLLVL.

This clone has more than one count but fewer than ten. This chain connects TRBV29-1 to TRBJ1-2, with D possibly matching TRBD1 (5 bases). Trimming removed 4 bases at V and 8 bases at J, with 11 bases between. The CDR3 is made up of 11 amino acids. The germline gives CDR1 SQVTM, CDR2 ANQGSEA. In DNA, the CDR3 is TGCAGCGTTGCAGGGCTTGACGGCTACACCTTC. It translates to CSVAGLDGYTF.

This clone was picked up a small number of times. The chain employs TRBV4-1 and TRBJ1-1, with D possibly matching TRBD1 (6 bases). The V gene's germline CDR1 is MGHRA and CDR2 YSYEKL. The CDR3 consists of 20 residues. V dropped 0 bases and J dropped 2 bases, with 25 bases sitting between them. CDR3 nucleotides: TGCGCCAGCAGCCAAGATTTCGAGTTTGGGGGGGCCCGCCCCAACACTGAAGCTTTCTTT. Amino acids: CASSQDFEFGGARPNTEAFF.

With respect to this clone: Other DNA sequences in this sample translate to the same CDR3. CDR3 nucleotides: TGTGCCAGCAGCTTACTAACAGATACGCAGTATTTT. It specifies CASSLLTDTQYF. J is TRBJ2-3 and V is TRBV7-2; D remains unclear. This CDR3 has 12 amino acids. Germline CDR1 SGHTA, CDR2 FQGNSA. Trimming took 2 bases from V and 3 from J, leaving 3 bases between them.

The chain couples TRBV7-9 to TRBJ1-1; TRBD1 aligns across 7 bases. The germline V gene encodes CDR1 SEHNR and CDR2 FQNEAQ (reference sequence). V lost 5 bases, J lost 0 bases, and 3 bases stayed unmatched. The CDR3 is 14 residues long. The CDR3 sequence is CASSQGQLNTEAFF. In DNA, the CDR3 is TGTGCCAGCAGCCAGGGACAGCTGAACACTGAAGCTTTCTTT.

This clone has only a few counts. Different DNA sequences within this sample yield the same CDR3. The chain employs TRBV18 and TRBJ2-5; no reliable D call. Germline CDR1 reads KGHSH; CDR2 reads LQKENI. The CDR3 spans 13 residues. The V gene lost 0 bases and the J gene lost 5 bases, with 7 bases spanning the gap. CDR3 amino acids: CASSPPTRETQYF. In nucleotides, the CDR3 is TGTGCCAGCTCACCACCGACGCGGGAGACCCAGTACTTC.

The CDR3 region is CASRRQVKDYGYTF. The CDR3 nucleotides read TGTGCCAGCAGGCGACAGGTGAAGGACTATGGCTACACCTTC. This chain uses TRBV6-4 with TRBJ1-2; the D gene is possibly TRBD1 (6 bases). The CDR3 has 14 residues. Germline assignment: CDR1 MRHNA and CDR2 SNTAGT. The V and J ends lost 6 bases and 3 bases respectively, with 14 bases between them.

The rearrangement uses TRBV5-1 and TRBJ2-1; 7 bases are shared with TRBD2. V lost 0 bases to trimming and J lost 4 bases; unmatched junction nucleotides: 4. Per the germline V gene, CDR1 is SGHRS and CDR2 is YFSETQ. This CDR3 is built from 15 residues. The CDR3 sequence is CASSLVAGLYNEQFF. Written as DNA, the CDR3 is TGCGCCAGCAGCTTGGTAGCGGGCCTTTACAATGAGCAGTTCTTC.

J is TRBJ2-1 and V is TRBV18; a weak D match, TRBD2 (6 bases). The CDR3 runs 13 residues. Germline values: CDR1 KGHSH, CDR2 LQKENI. Trimming took 2 bases from V and 9 from J, leaving 11 bases between them. The CDR3 region has the DNA TGTGCCAGCTCACCAGTCGACGGGGGTGAGCAGTTCTTC. Encoded protein: CASSPVDGGEQFF.